The clone carrying this TCR beta chain was counted only a few times. The record originates from a study of identical twins. CDR3 length: 13 residues. The V gene's germline CDR1 is PRHDT and CDR2 FYEKMQ (reference sequence). Trimming shortened V by 5 bases and J by 2 bases, and 9 bases separated the two germline ends. Each cDNA held unique molecular identifiers, and template switching gave it a universal primer site. From the 5' RACE reads, TCRdb called clonotypes with MiXCR, one entry per CDR3 protein. The data contain 280,000 or so distinct CDR3 sequences, 6.5% to 9.5% of them seen just once; the ten biggest clones take up around 2.1%. Separately, the same data were catalogued under a study of yellow fever vaccine responses in identical twins.

What was sequenced was memory (CD45RO+) T cells sorted from blood. The rearrangement uses TRBV13 and TRBJ2-5; no clear D gene. The TCR originated in a woman in her late teens or twenties in good health. Here the CDR3 DNA reads TGTGCCAGCAGCCCCGACACTCAAGAGACCCAGTACTTC. It is translated as CASSPDTQETQYF.